This T cell receptor (beta chain) was identified during a study of spatial heterogeneity in lung cancer (dated by TCRdb to between 2018 and 2021). Looking at the study overall: Beta-chain transcripts were consistently detected in greater numbers than alpha-chain transcripts, which likely reflected higher beta-chain transcript abundance. Both alpha and beta chains were TCR-sequenced in samples taken at surgery, namely 220 tumor regions, approximately 63 matched nontumor lung samples and over 55 PBMC samples. In non-small cell lung cancer, the study quantitatively compared TCR alpha and beta repertoires across several tumor regions, matched nontumor lung, and blood. Nonsynonymous mutation counts, determined by whole-exome sequencing of tumor tissue, were related to features of the TCR repertoire. In the raw uncorrected reads, each unique combination of TCR and UMI appeared more than ten times on average. Summary of the overall study and its limitations: Confirming at a functional level the hypothesis that regional TCRs recognize regional mutations was considered to require additional single-cell paired TCR alpha and beta sequencing. Ubiquitous expanded tumor TCRs were found in blood more often at tumor resection than at routine follow-up.

Library preparation was by 5' RACE. TCRdb lists the instrument as NextSeq 500. The TCR library protocol attached a unique molecular identifier to each TCR cDNA molecule to allow correction of PCR and sequencing errors. The source study handled its data this way. TCR identification, UMI-based error correction and CDR3 extraction were performed with Decombinator tools. Expanded TCRs were defined as those above a frequency of 2 per 1,000, corresponding to the top 1% of the tumor frequency distribution. Renyi diversity was computed with the R vegan package after each repertoire had been subsampled 100 times to 5,000 TCRs. CDR3 similarity networks were built from amino acid triplet string-kernel similarity, connecting CDR3s with pairwise similarity above 0.82. The public sequencing data were trimmed at Q25 with fastp and processed into clonotypes with MiXCR by TCRdb, which kept only in-frame beta chains. Rows with one shared CDR3 protein collapse into an entry with the most common genes and DNA. In this record, the V and J calls reflect TCRdb's handling and not the investigators' own analysis. This sample gives about 90,000 distinct CDR3 sequences in total; around 10% of them show up just once. The top ten clonotypes cover roughly 7.2% of the sample.

The sample's time point label, decoded: sample taken at primary tumor resection. For TCR sequencing, whole RNA was extracted from tumor and nontumor lung tissue, or from cryopreserved PBMC samples, and no cell sorting was done. The donors were 65 to 85 patients from the lung TRACERx cohort who had early-stage, untreated non-small cell lung cancer. Patients were selected for TCR sequencing only if sufficient RNA was available from at least two tumor regions. Here V drops 0 bases and J drops 0 bases, and the junction holds 2 bases not matched to any gene. From its cysteine to its phenylalanine, the CDR3 spans 16 amino acids. CDR3 DNA is the only sequence kept; it has 48 bases, read in frame from the first base. Per the germline V gene (reference sequence), SEHNR is the CDR1 and FQNEAQ is the CDR2. This clonotype was seen at least ten times. Its specific antigen is unknown. No much larger clone exists at a distance of one base, and base qualities are not known.

The starting material was PBMCs, obtained at surgery. The sequence was obtained from a male donor with early-stage non-small cell lung cancer. This chain joins TRBV7-9 to TRBJ2-1, and 7 junctional nucleotides match TRBD2. The CDR3 is CASSLAPGGSYNEQFF. The DNA reads TGTGCCAGCAGCTTAGCGCCGGGGGGCTCCTACAATGAGCAGTTCTTC.